The T cell receptor beta chain described here comes from a study of blood T cell repertoires in COVID-19. As for the study in general: Sample material is recorded as cDNA or gDNA derived from T cells, B-cell-depleted T cells, or PBMCs.

Germline V lookup: CDR1 LNHDA, CDR2 SQIVND (reference sequence). The V and J ends lost 6 bases and 4 bases respectively, with 8 bases between them. The CDR3 extends over 12 amino acids. Repertoires were generated with immunoSEQ multiplex PCR, while TCRdb's copy carries only in-frame clones and drops some. This table holds 150,000 or so clones, around 84% found once. The source is a man aged 55 to 70 with active or convalescent COVID-19. The sequenced sample consisted of peripheral blood. The chain employs TRBV19 and TRBJ2-3; no clear D gene. The CDR3 bases are TGTGCCAGTAGGTCAGTCTCAGATACGCAGTATTTT. Amino acid sequence: CASRSVSDTQYF. Supplemented by reference TRBV19 and TRBJ2-3, the full variable domain reads DGGITQSPKYLFRKEGQNVTLSCEQNLNHDAMYWYRQDPGQGLRLIYYSQIVNDFQKGDIAEGYSVSREKKESFPLTVTSAQKNPTAFYLCASRSVSDTQYFGPGTRLTVL.